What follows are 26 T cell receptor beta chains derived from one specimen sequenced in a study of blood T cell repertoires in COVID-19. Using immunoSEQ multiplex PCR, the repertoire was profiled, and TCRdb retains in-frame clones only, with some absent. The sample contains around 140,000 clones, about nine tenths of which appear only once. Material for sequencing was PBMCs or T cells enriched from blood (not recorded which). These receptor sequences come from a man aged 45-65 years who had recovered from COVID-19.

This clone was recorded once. The CDR3 DNA is TGTGCCAGCAGCCTGGGACTAGCGGGAAACACCGGGGAGCTGTTTTTT. Amino acids: CASSLGLAGNTGELFF. The chain is built from TRBV9 and TRBJ2-2, with TRBD2 matching over 13 bases. Trimming removed 4 bases from V and 2 bases from J; junction bases left unmatched: 2. Germline CDR1 reads SGDLS; CDR2 reads YYNGEE. CDR3 length equals 16 residues.

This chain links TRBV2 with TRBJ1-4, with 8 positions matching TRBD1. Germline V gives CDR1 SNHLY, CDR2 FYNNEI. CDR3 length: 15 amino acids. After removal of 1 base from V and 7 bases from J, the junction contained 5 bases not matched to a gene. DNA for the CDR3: TGTGCCAGCAGTGAAGGGCAGGGGGCCCGTGAAAAACTGTTTTTT. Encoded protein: CASSEGQGAREKLFF. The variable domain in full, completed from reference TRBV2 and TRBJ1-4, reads EPEVTQTPSHQVTQMGQEVILRCVPISNHLYFYWYRQILGQKVEFLVSFYNNEISEKSEIFDDQFSVERPDGSNFTLKIRSTKLEDSAMYFCASSEGQGAREKLFFGSGTQLSVL.

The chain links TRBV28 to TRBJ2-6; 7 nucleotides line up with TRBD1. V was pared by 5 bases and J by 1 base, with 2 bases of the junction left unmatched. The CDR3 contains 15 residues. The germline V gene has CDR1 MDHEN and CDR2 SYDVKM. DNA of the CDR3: TGTGCCAGCAGTCCGACAGGGTCTGGGGCCAACGTCCTGACTTTC. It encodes CASSPTGSGANVLTF.

The chain's CDR3 is CASSSQGRNYGYTF. CDR3 nucleotide sequence: TGTGCCAGCAGTTCACAGGGTAGAAACTATGGCTACACCTTC. The V and J genes are TRBV27 and TRBJ1-2; D is possibly TRBD1 (6 bases). The V end lost 4 bases, the J end lost 2 bases, and 11 bases lay between the germline ends. Germline-derived CDR1 and CDR2 are MNHEY and SMNVEV (reference sequence). The length of the CDR3 is 14 residues.

CDR3 sequence (DNA): TGTGCCAGCACCATACAGGGGGCTGCGGGCACTGAAGCTTTCTTT. Amino acids: CASTIQGAAGTEAFF. The rearrangement links TRBV7-9 to TRBJ1-1; 9 bases align to TRBD1. CDR1 is SEHNR, CDR2 FQNEAQ, per germline (reference sequence). The CDR3 has 15 residues. V gave up 7 bases and J gave up 4 bases; unmatched junction bases: 10.

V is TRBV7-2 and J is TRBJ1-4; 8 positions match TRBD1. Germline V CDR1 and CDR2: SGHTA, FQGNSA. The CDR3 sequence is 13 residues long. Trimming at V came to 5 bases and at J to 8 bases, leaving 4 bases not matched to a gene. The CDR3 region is CASSPGQGEKLFF. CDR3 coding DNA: TGTGCCAGCAGCCCTGGACAGGGCGAAAAACTGTTTTTT.

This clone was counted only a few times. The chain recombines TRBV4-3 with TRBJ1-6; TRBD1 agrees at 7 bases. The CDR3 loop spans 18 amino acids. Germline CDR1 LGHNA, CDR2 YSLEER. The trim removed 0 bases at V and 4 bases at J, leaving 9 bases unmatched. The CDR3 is CASSQDWSSQGYNSPLHF. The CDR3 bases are TGCGCCAGCAGCCAAGATTGGAGCTCACAGGGGTATAATTCACCCCTCCACTTT.

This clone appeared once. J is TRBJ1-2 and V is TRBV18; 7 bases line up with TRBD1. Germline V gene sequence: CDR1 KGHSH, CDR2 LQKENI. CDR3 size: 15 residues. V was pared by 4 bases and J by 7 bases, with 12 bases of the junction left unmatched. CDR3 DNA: TGTGCCAGCTCACGACAACAGGGGAACGTTGCTGGCTACACCTTC. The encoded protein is CASSRQQGNVAGYTF.

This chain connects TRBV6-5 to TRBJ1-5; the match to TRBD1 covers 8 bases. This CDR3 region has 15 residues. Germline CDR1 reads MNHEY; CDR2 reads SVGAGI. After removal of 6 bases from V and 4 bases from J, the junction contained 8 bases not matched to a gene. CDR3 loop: CASRKDRAGNQPQHF. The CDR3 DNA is TGTGCCAGCAGAAAGGACAGGGCGGGTAATCAGCCCCAGCATTTT.

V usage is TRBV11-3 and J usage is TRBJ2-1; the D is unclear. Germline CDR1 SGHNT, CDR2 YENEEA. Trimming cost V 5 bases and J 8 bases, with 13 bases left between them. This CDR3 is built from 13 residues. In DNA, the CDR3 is TGTGCCAGCAGCACCAGACTGAGTGATGAGCAGTTCTTC. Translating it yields CASSTRLSDEQFF.

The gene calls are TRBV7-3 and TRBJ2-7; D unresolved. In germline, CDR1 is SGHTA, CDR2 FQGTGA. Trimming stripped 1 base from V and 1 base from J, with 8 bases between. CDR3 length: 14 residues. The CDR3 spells CASSLSGGSYEQYF. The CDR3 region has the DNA TGTGCCAGCAGCTTAAGCGGCGGATCCTACGAGCAGTACTTC.

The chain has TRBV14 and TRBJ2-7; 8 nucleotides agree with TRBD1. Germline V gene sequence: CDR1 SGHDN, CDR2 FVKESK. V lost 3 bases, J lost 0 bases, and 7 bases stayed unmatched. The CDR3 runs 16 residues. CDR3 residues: CASSQAGGLSSYEQYF. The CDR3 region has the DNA TGTGCCAGCAGCCAGGCAGGGGGCTTGAGCTCCTACGAGCAGTACTTC.

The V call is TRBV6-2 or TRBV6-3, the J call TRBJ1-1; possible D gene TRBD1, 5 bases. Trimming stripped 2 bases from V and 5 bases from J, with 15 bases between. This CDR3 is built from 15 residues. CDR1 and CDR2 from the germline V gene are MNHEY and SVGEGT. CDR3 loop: CASSYMQGFGTEAFF. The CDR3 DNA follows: TGTGCCAGCAGTTACATGCAGGGTTTCGGAACTGAAGCTTTCTTT.

CDR3 in amino acids: CASSLYGGTSGRNEQFF. Written as DNA, the CDR3 is TGTGCCAGCAGTTTATATGGGGGGACTAGCGGGAGGAATGAGCAGTTCTTC. The chain employs TRBV28 and TRBJ2-1; 15 bases agree with TRBD2. J gave up 7 bases and V 1 base, and 5 bases lay outside the gene matches. Germline V CDR1 and CDR2: MDHEN, SYDVKM. The CDR3 is 17 residues long.

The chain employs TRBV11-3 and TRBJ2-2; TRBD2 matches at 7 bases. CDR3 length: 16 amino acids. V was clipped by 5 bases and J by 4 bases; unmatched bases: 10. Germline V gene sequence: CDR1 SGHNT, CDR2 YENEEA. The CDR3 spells CASSPGAWGGTGELFF. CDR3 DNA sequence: TGTGCCAGCAGCCCCGGTGCGTGGGGGGGCACCGGGGAGCTGTTTTTT. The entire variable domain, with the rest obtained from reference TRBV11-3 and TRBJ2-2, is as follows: EAGVVQSPRYKIIEKKQPVAFWCNPISGHNTLYWYLQNLGQGPELLIRYENEEAVDDSQLPKDRFSAERLKGVDSTLKIQPAELGDSAVYLCASSPGAWGGTGELFFGEGSRLTVL.

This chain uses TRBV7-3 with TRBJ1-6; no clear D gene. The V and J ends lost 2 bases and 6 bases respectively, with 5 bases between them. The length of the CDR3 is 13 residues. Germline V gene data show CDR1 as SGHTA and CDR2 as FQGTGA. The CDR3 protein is CASSLWSNSPLHF. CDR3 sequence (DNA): TGTGCCAGCAGCTTATGGAGTAATTCACCCCTCCACTTT.

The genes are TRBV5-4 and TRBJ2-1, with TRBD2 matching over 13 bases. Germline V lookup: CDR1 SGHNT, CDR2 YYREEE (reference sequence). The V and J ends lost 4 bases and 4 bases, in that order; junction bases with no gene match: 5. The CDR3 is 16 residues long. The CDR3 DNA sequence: TGTGCCAGCAGCATGGGACTAGCGGGGCTATACAATGAGCAGTTCTTC. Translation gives CASSMGLAGLYNEQFF. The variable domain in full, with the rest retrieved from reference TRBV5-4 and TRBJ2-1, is ETGVTQSPTHLIKTRGQQVTLRCSSQSGHNTVSWYQQALGQGPQFIFQYYREEENGRGNFPPRFSGLQFPNYSSELNVNALELDDSALYLCASSMGLAGLYNEQFFGPGTRLTVL.

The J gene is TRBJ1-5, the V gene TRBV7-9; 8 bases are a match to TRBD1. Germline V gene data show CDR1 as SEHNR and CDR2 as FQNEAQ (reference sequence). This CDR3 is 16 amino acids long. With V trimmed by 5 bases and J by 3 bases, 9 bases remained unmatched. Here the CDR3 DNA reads TGTGCCAGCAGCCCTAAGGGGACAGGACACAATCAGCCCCAGCATTTT. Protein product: CASSPKGTGHNQPQHF.

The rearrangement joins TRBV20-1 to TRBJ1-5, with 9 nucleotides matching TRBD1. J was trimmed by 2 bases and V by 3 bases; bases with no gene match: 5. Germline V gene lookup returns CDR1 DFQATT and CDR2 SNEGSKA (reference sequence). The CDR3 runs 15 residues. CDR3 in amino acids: CSASSRTGGNQPQHF. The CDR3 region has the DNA TGCAGTGCTAGTTCAAGGACAGGGGGCAATCAGCCCCAGCATTTT.

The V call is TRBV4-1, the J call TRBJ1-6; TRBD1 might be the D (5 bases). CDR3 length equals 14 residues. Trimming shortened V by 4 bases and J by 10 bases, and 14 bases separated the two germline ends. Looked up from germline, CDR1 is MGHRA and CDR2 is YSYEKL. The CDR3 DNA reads TGCGCCAGCAGCCCTCTTGGGAGGGGCTCACCCCTCCACTTT. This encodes CASSPLGRGSPLHF.

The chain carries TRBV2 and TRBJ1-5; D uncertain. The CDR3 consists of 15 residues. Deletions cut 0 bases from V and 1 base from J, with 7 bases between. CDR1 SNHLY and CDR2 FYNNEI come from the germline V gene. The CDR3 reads CASSEALQSNQPQHF. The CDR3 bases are TGTGCCAGCAGTGAAGCGCTGCAGAGCAATCAGCCCCAGCATTTT.

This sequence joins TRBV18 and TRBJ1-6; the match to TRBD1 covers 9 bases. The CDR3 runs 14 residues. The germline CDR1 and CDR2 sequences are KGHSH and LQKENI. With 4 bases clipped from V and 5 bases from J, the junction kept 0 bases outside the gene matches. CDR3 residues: CASSRDRDNSPLHF. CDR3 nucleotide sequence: TGTGCCAGCTCACGGGACAGGGATAATTCACCCCTCCACTTT.

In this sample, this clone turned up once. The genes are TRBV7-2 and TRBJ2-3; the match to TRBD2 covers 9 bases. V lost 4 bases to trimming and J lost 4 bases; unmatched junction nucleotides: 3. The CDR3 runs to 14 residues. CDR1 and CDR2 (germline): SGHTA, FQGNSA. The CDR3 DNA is TGTGCCAGCAGCTCGGGACTAGCCCCAGATACGCAGTATTTT. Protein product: CASSSGLAPDTQYF.

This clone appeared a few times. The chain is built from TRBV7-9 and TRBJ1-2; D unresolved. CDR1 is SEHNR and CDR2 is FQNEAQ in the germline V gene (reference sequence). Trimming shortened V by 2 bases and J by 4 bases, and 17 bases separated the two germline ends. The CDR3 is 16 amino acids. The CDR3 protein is CASSLKSPSTGYGYTF. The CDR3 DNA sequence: TGTGCCAGCAGCTTAAAATCCCCATCTACGGGCTATGGCTACACCTTC. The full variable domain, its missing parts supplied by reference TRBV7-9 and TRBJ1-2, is DTGVSQNPRHKITKRGQNVTFRCDPISEHNRLYWYRQTLGQGPEFLTYFQNEAQLEKSRLLSDRFSAERPKGSFSTLEIQRTEQGDSAMYLCASSLKSPSTGYGYTFGSGTRLTVV.

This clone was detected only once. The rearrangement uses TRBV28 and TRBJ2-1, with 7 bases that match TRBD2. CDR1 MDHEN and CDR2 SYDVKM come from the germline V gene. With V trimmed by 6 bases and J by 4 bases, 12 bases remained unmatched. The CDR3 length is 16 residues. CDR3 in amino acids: CASRSSLAAFYNEQFF. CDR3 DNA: TGTGCCAGCAGGTCTTCCCTAGCGGCCTTTTACAATGAGCAGTTCTTC. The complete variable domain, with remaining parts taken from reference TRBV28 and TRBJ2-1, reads DVKVTQSSRYLVKRTGEKVFLECVQDMDHENMFWYRQDPGLGLRLIYFSYDVKMKEKGDIPEGYSVSREKKERFSLILESASTNQTSMYLCASRSSLAAFYNEQFFGPGTRLTVL.

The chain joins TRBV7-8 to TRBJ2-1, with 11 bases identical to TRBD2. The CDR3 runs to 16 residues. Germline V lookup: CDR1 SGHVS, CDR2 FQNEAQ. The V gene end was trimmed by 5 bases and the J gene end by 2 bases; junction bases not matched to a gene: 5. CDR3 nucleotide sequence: TGTGCCAGCAGCCGTAGCGGGGGGGAACCCTACAATGAGCAGTTCTTC. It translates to CASSRSGGEPYNEQFF.